This is a list of T cell receptor beta chains from one sample in a study of T-cell reconstitution after alpha-beta-depleted transplantation in children. TCRdb used MiXCR to reprocess the PCR reads, holding one entry per CDR3 protein. The sample yields 480,000 or so distinct CDR3 sequences, roughly a tenth seen once. The starting material was PBMCs, obtained before TCRalphabeta/CD19-depleted stem cell transplant. All receptors come from a child aged 2 to 10 with inherited bone marrow failure, due to receive a stem cell transplant. Each CDR3 is given with its conserved first and last residue. The D gene is left open where the match is weak. Clone size is shown for a subset of rows, as once, few, many or a class of expanded clone.

V,J,size,D,CDR3,DNA
TRBV5-1,TRBJ1-4,many,-,CASSFGAADEKLFF,TGCGCCAGCAGCTTTGGGGCGGCCGATGAAAAACTGTTTTTT
TRBV7-9,TRBJ2-2,few,-,CASSLFGNPGELFF,TGTGCCAGCAGCTTATTCGGGAACCCCGGGGAGCTGTTTTTT
TRBV6-5,TRBJ2-7,many,-,CASSYSRQLMKQYF,TGTGCCAGCAGTTACAGTAGACAGCTTATGAAGCAGTACTTC
TRBV7-2,TRBJ2-3,few,-,CASSLDPGLGTQYF,TGTGCCAGCAGCTTAGATCCGGGGCTTGGTACGCAGTATTTT
TRBV5-5,TRBJ1-2,few,TRBD1,CASSLAQGAPSF,TGTGCCAGCAGCTTGGCGCAGGGGGCGCCGAGCTTC
TRBV28,TRBJ2-1,-,-,CASIFVAGPDNEQFF,TGTGCCAGCATTTTCGTCGCGGGACCCGACAATGAGCAGTTCTTC
TRBV5-4,TRBJ2-7,many,TRBD1,CASSLDQGVGEQYF,TGTGCCAGCAGCTTGGACCAGGGGGTTGGTGAGCAGTACTTC
TRBV4-3,TRBJ2-1,-,-,CASQDRSSYNEQFF,TGCGCCAGCCAAGACAGGAGCTCCTACAATGAGCAGTTCTTC
TRBV20-1,TRBJ2-1,many,-,CSAPPASGKIAVGNEQFF,TGCAGTGCTCCACCAGCATCGGGGAAAATCGCTGTTGGCAATGAGCAGTTCTTC
TRBV7-6,TRBJ1-3,many,-,CAVRQTGNTIYF,TGTGCCGTCCGACAGACTGGAAACACCATATATTTT
TRBV27,TRBJ2-1,few,TRBD1,CASSLGTGASRQFF,TGTGCCAGCAGTTTAGGGACAGGGGCCTCTCGGCAGTTCTTC
TRBV6-5,TRBJ1-1,many,-,CASSYGGAGLNTEAFF,TGTGCCAGCAGTTACGGGGGTGCAGGGCTGAACACTGAAGCTTTCTTT
TRBV9,TRBJ2-7,many,TRBD2,CASSVAGTSGLNEQYF,TGTGCCAGCAGCGTGGCCGGGACTAGCGGGCTTAACGAGCAGTACTTC
TRBV5-1,TRBJ2-2,few,TRBD2,CASSLLAGGPGELFF,TGCGCCAGCAGCCTACTAGCGGGAGGGCCCGGGGAGCTGTTTTTT
TRBV29-1,TRBJ1-2,-,-,CSSEGPGLGYGYTF,TGCAGCTCGGAAGGGCCGGGCTTGGGCTATGGCTACACCTTC
TRBV27,TRBJ2-7,many,-,CASSSTGESYEQYF,TGTGCCAGCAGCTCCACCGGGGAGTCCTACGAGCAGTACTTC
TRBV5-1,TRBJ2-7,few,-,CASSLAIADTYEQYF,TGCGCCAGCAGCTTGGCGATAGCGGACACCTACGAGCAGTACTTC
TRBV5-6,TRBJ2-2,once,-,CASKEYGGRATGELFF,TGTGCCAGCAAGGAATACGGAGGCCGAGCCACCGGGGAGCTGTTTTTT
TRBV20-1,TRBJ2-1,many,TRBD2,CSARGLAGLSPYNEQFF,TGCAGTGCTAGAGGACTAGCGGGATTAAGCCCCTACAATGAGCAGTTCTTC
TRBV20-1,TRBJ2-4,many,-,CSAKGQLAKNIQYF,TGCAGTGCTAAAGGACAGCTAGCCAAAAACATTCAGTACTTC
TRBV2,TRBJ2-2,-,TRBD2,CASSVGSGSDRTGELFF,TGTGCCAGCAGTGTAGGTAGCGGGAGTGATAGAACCGGGGAGCTGTTTTTT
TRBV24-1,TRBJ2-1,many,-,CATSDFGWGTETNEQFF,TGTGCCACCAGTGATTTCGGATGGGGGACGGAAACTAATGAGCAGTTCTTC
TRBV12-3/TRBV12-4,TRBJ2-7,few,-,CASRTPNRDTPHYEQYF,TGTGCCAGCAGGACACCTAACCGGGACACGCCACATTACGAGCAGTACTTC
TRBV18,TRBJ2-2,many,-,CASSPDATGELFF,TGTGCCAGCTCACCGGACGCTACCGGGGAGCTGTTTTTT
TRBV6-2/TRBV6-3,TRBJ1-5,many,-,CASSDPGTKSQHF,TGTGCCAGCAGTGACCCCGGGACGAAGTCCCAGCATTTT
TRBV28,TRBJ2-7,many,-,CASSSARLGRAHEQYF,TGTGCCAGCAGTTCGGCCCGGTTGGGACGGGCACACGAGCAGTACTTC
TRBV27,TRBJ2-1,few,-,CASSYLYSTQEQFF,TGTGCCAGCAGTTATCTTTATTCAACCCAGGAGCAGTTCTTC
TRBV3-1,TRBJ2-7,-,TRBD2,CASSQYVLSGRVPYEQYF,TGTGCCAGCAGCCAATACGTCCTTAGCGGGAGGGTACCCTACGAGCAGTACTTC
TRBV6-1,TRBJ2-4,many,-,CASSEESLAKNIQYF,TGTGCCAGCAGTGAAGAATCGCTAGCCAAAAACATTCAGTACTTC
TRBV15,TRBJ1-5,many,-,CATSEPGGNQPQHF,TGTGCCACCAGTGAGCCCGGCGGGAATCAGCCCCAGCATTTT
TRBV14,TRBJ2-1,few,-,CASSHARLFYEQFF,TGTGCCAGCAGCCACGCCAGGCTATTTTATGAGCAGTTCTTC
TRBV5-4,TRBJ2-7,many,-,CASSLGGGQSYEQYF,TGTGCCAGCAGCTTGGGGGGGGGACAGAGCTACGAGCAGTACTTC
TRBV11-2,TRBJ2-3,few,-,CASSYRSPVTDTQYF,TGTGCCAGCAGCTACCGATCCCCAGTCACAGATACGCAGTATTTT
TRBV12-3/TRBV12-4,TRBJ2-4,few,-,CASSFPGLAKNIQYF,TGTGCCAGCAGTTTTCCCGGGCTAGCCAAAAACATTCAGTACTTC
TRBV15,TRBJ1-1,-,-,CATSRDRMGEAFF,TGTGCCACCAGCAGAGATCGGATGGGGGAAGCTTTCTTT
TRBV7-2,TRBJ2-2,-,-,CASSLVGRETGELFF,TGTGCCAGCAGCTTAGTTGGTCGGGAGACCGGGGAGCTGTTTTTT
TRBV6-2/TRBV6-3,TRBJ2-1,-,-,CASQGPYNEQFF,TGTGCCAGCCAGGGGCCCTACAATGAGCAGTTCTTC
TRBV10-2,TRBJ2-1,-,-,CASSESETSEQFF,TGCGCCAGCAGTGAGTCGGAGACGAGTGAGCAGTTCTTC
TRBV19,TRBJ1-2,few,TRBD1,CASSMYLGLRDSAYGYTF,TGTGCCAGTAGTATGTACTTAGGACTGCGGGACAGCGCCTATGGCTACACCTTC
TRBV19,TRBJ2-1,many,-,CASSRPGPSYNEQFF,TGTGCCAGTAGTAGACCAGGGCCCAGCTACAATGAGCAGTTCTTC
TRBV20-1,TRBJ2-1,many,TRBD2,CSAEGLGPEQFF,TGCAGTGCTGAGGGACTAGGGCCTGAGCAGTTCTTC
TRBV18,TRBJ1-2,many,-,CASSPEAWGYTF,TGTGCCAGCTCACCAGAGGCTTGGGGCTACACCTTC
TRBV12-3/TRBV12-4,TRBJ2-2,few,-,CASSNLIAVNTGELFF,TGTGCCAGCAGCAATCTAATAGCGGTAAACACCGGGGAGCTGTTTTTT
TRBV7-6,TRBJ2-1,-,-,CASSLAGLRSNEQFF,TGTGCCAGCAGCTTAGCGGGCCTCCGTAGCAATGAGCAGTTCTTC
TRBV11-2,TRBJ2-1,many,-,CASRLNNEQFF,TGTGCCAGCAGACTCAACAATGAGCAGTTCTTC
TRBV20-1,TRBJ2-7,few,-,CSAQDTQYEQYF,TGCAGTGCTCAGGACACCCAATACGAGCAGTACTTC
TRBV20-1,TRBJ2-2,few,-,CSASHSGELFF,TGCAGTGCTAGTCACTCCGGGGAGCTGTTTTTT
TRBV12-3/TRBV12-4,TRBJ1-2,many,-,CASSLNPGFGYTF,TGTGCCAGCAGCCTTAATCCGGGGTTTGGCTACACCTTC
TRBV4-3,TRBJ2-1,many,-,CASSRTGSPYNEQFF,TGCGCCAGCAGCCGAACCGGAAGCCCCTACAATGAGCAGTTCTTC
TRBV6-1,TRBJ2-2,many,-,CASKKVGSTVGELFF,TGTGCCAGCAAAAAAGTCGGGAGTACGGTCGGGGAGCTGTTTTTT
TRBV28,TRBJ1-5,many,-,CASTPGVGANQPQHF,TGTGCCAGCACCCCTGGGGTGGGAGCCAATCAGCCCCAGCATTTT